This TCR beta chain originates from a study of T cell responses to AZD1222 COVID-19 vaccine. The protocol was immunoSEQ multiplex PCR, while the TCRdb copy is restricted to in-frame clones and leaves out a portion. The table shows more than 80,000 clones, with approximately 85% occurring only once. Concerning this clone itself: Its antigen is unidentified.

Looked up from germline, CDR1 is LGHDT and CDR2 is YNNKEL (reference sequence). The V end lost 4 bases, the J end lost 2 bases, and 8 bases lay between the germline ends. This CDR3 spans 14 amino acids. Study-level findings and limits: Repertoire sampling was restricted to post-peak T cell response timepoints.

This chain joins TRBV3-1 (or the pseudogene TRBV3-2) and TRBJ1-4; D is unclear. This sequence was found in an adult who received the AZD1222 COVID-19 vaccine. Material: peripheral blood, obtained 28 days after the second AZD1222 dose. CDR3 in amino acids: CASSPVLTNEKLFF. The CDR3 DNA follows: TGTGCCAGCAGCCCGGTCCTCACTAATGAAAAACTGTTTTTT.